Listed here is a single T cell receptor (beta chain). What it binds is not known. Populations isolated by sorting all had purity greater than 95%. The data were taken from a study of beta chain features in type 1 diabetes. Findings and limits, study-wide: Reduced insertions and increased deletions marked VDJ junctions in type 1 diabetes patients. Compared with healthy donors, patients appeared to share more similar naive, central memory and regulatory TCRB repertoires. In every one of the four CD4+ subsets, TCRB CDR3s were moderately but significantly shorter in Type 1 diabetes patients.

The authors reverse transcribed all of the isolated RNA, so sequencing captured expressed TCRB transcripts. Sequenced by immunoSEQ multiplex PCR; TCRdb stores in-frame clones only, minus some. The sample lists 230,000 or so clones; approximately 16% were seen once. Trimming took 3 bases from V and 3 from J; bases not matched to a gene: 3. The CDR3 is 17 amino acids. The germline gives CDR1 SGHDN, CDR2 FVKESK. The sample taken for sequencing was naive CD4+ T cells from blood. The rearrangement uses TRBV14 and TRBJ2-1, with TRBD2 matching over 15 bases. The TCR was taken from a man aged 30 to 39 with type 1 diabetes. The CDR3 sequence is CASSHGGLAGGYNEQFF. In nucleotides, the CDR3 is TGTGCCAGCAGCCACGGGGGACTAGCGGGAGGCTACAATGAGCAGTTCTTC.